This T cell receptor (beta chain) was identified in a study of cytomegalovirus exposure and HLA in healthy donors. Study findings and constraints: Most TCR beta V segments were productive about 87% or about 30% of the time in an earlier analysis. Later findings reportedly placed an Asian-associated ancestry cluster below the approximately 630-donor mean for N-insertions.

With respect to this clone: Its antigen is currently unknown.

Primers for the PCR totalled 60 Vbeta and 13 Jbeta. In the authors' methods: In a later analysis, 8.5 million to 14 million of 75 million to 90 million unique beta chains occurred in at least two donors. Assay used: immunoSEQ multiplex PCR; TCRdb lists only in-frame clones, some missing. V and J calls and clone size come straight from that table; D and trimming were deduced from the DNA. This table holds 50,000 to 75,000 clones, under 90% found once. Germline V gene lookup returns CDR1 MDHEN and CDR2 SYDVKM. V trimming: 3 bases; J trimming: 4 bases; junction bases outside the gene matches: 3. The CDR3 runs to 14 residues.

The sequenced material came from PBMCs. This chain uses TRBV28 with TRBJ2-7, with 10 nucleotides matching TRBD2. The TCR was taken from a middle-aged woman in good health and CMV-seronegative. CDR3 sequence (DNA): TGTGCCAGCAGTTTCGCTAGCGGGAGATACGAGCAGTACTTC. This encodes CASSFASGRYEQYF.